Below are 29 T cell receptor beta chains sequenced from a single sample in a study of blood T cell repertoires in COVID-19. Clones were sequenced by immunoSEQ multiplex PCR, and TCRdb holds only the in-frame ones, with some missing. The table lists approximately 84,000 clones, about 68% of them singletons. Sequences were obtained from peripheral blood. These receptor sequences come from a man in his fifties or sixties with active or convalescent COVID-19.

The rearrangement uses TRBV11-2 and TRBJ2-1; 11 nucleotides agree with TRBD2. The CDR3 extends over 14 amino acids. V shed 8 bases, J shed 7 bases, and the junction held 7 bases outside the gene matches. CDR1 is SGHAT and CDR2 is FQNNGV in the germline V gene. The CDR3 DNA is TGTGCCAGCTCCGCGGGACTAGCGGTTAATGAGCAGTTCTTC. It codes for CASSAGLAVNEQFF.

The rearrangement links TRBV7-8 to TRBJ2-2; no clear D gene. This CDR3 has 13 residues. Trimming took off 5 bases at V and 5 bases at J, with 9 bases between the two ends. Looked up from germline, CDR1 is SGHVS and CDR2 is FQNEAQ. The chain's CDR3 is CASSPTVTGELFF. The CDR3 region has the DNA TGTGCCAGCAGCCCAACAGTGACCGGGGAGCTGTTTTTT.

The chain uses TRBV6-6 and TRBJ2-2, with D possibly being TRBD1 (5 bases). V gave up 6 bases and J gave up 7 bases, with 9 bases separating them. The CDR3 is 12 amino acids. Looked up from germline, CDR1 is MNHNY and CDR2 is SVGAGI (reference sequence). The CDR3 DNA is TGTGCCAGCAGCAGGGCTGGCGGGGAGCTGTTTTTT. This codes for CASSRAGGELFF.

J is TRBJ2-7 and V is TRBV6-5; 9 nucleotides align to TRBD2. V shed 5 bases, J shed 1 base, and the junction held 6 bases outside the gene matches. This CDR3 is 15 amino acids long. Germline assignment: CDR1 MNHEY and CDR2 SVGAGI. The CDR3 spells CASSRTSVGSYEQYF. In nucleotides, the CDR3 is TGTGCCAGCAGTCGGACTAGCGTAGGTTCCTACGAGCAGTACTTC.

The chain joins TRBV3-1 (or the pseudogene TRBV3-2) to TRBJ1-2; 9 bases align to TRBD1. J lost 6 bases, V lost 0 bases, and 5 bases had no gene match. This CDR3 spans 15 amino acids. Germline V gene data show CDR1 as LGHDT and CDR2 as YNNKEL (reference sequence). This CDR3 reads CASSQERTGVNGYTF. The CDR3 nucleotides read TGTGCCAGCAGCCAAGAGCGGACAGGGGTGAATGGCTACACCTTC.

The CDR3 here is CASSEAPSYGYTF. The CDR3 nucleotides are TGTGCCAGCAGTGAGGCCCCTTCGTATGGCTACACCTTC. The rearrangement joins TRBV2 to TRBJ1-2, with no clear D. CDR3 size: 13 residues. Trimming left V 3 bases short and J 5 bases short, with 10 bases between. Per the germline V gene, CDR1 is SNHLY and CDR2 is FYNNEI.

The chain joins TRBV7-2 to TRBJ1-1; D unresolved. Germline V gene data show CDR1 as SGHTA and CDR2 as FQGNSA. V lost 7 bases and J 5 bases, leaving 14 bases between the germline ends. This CDR3 is built from 13 residues. DNA for the CDR3: TGTGCCAGCACCCCATATCCCGGGACTGAAGCTTTCTTT. This encodes CASTPYPGTEAFF.

This clone turned up a few times. The chain uses TRBV7-9 and TRBJ1-2; 7 nucleotides align to TRBD1. Germline lookup yields CDR1 SEHNR and CDR2 FQNEAQ (reference sequence). Trimming cost V 5 bases and J 0 bases; bases outside gene matches: 3. This CDR3 region has 14 residues. The CDR3 reads CASSQQGTNYGYTF. CDR3 nucleotide sequence: TGTGCCAGCAGCCAACAGGGGACTAACTATGGCTACACCTTC.

The V call is TRBV10-2, the J call TRBJ2-1; D not certain. V lost 6 bases to trimming and J lost 6 bases, with 6 bases between them. Per germline, CDR1 WSHSY and CDR2 SAAADI. The CDR3 spans 11 residues. Here the CDR3 reads CASSLGNEQFF. The CDR3 nucleotides are TGCGCCAGCAGCCTAGGCAATGAGCAGTTCTTC.

The chain joins TRBV7-2 to TRBJ2-3, with 13 bases matching TRBD2. CDR3 length equals 17 residues. The V and J ends lost 0 bases and 5 bases, in that order; junction bases with no gene match: 5. The germline gives CDR1 SGHTA, CDR2 FQGNSA. CDR3 sequence (DNA): TGTGCCAGCAGCTTAGCCACTAGCGGGGGGGCGAGAGATACGCAGTATTTT. It yields the protein CASSLATSGGARDTQYF.

This chain links TRBV7-2 with TRBJ1-4; 11 bases agree with TRBD1. Trimming at V came to 5 bases and at J to 7 bases, leaving 6 bases not matched to a gene. CDR3 length equals 15 residues. Germline V lookup: CDR1 SGHTA, CDR2 FQGNSA. This CDR3 reads CASSTRTGGGEKLFF. The CDR3 bases are TGTGCCAGCAGCACCCGGACAGGGGGCGGTGAAAAACTGTTTTTT.

The chain carries TRBV11-2 and TRBJ2-7; TRBD1 matches 7 bases. The CDR3 is 15 amino acids. Germline V CDR1 and CDR2: SGHAT, FQNNGV. Trimming cost V 0 bases and J 4 bases; bases outside gene matches: 6. CDR3 DNA: TGTGCCAGCAGCTTAGATGGGACAGTGGCTTACGAGCAGTACTTC. Protein: CASSLDGTVAYEQYF.

This clone was recorded once. The V call is TRBV5-4, the J call TRBJ2-2; a possible D gene is TRBD1 (5 bases). Germline lookup yields CDR1 SGHNT and CDR2 YYREEE (reference sequence). The ends were cut back, 2 bases at V and 9 bases at J, with 11 bases in the middle. The CDR3 runs 13 residues. This chain's CDR3 is CASSFGRGRELFF. CDR3 DNA sequence: TGTGCCAGCAGCTTTGGAAGGGGCCGGGAGCTGTTTTTT.

The chain is built from TRBV11-2 and TRBJ2-1, with D perhaps matching TRBD2 (6 bases). This CDR3 region has 15 residues. The V end was cut by 3 bases, the J end by 2 bases, with 11 bases between. CDR1 is SGHAT, CDR2 FQNNGV, per germline. CDR3 DNA: TGTGCCAGCAGCTTGGAGGGGAAGACCTACAATGAGCAGTTCTTC. Amino acids: CASSLEGKTYNEQFF.

The rearrangement links TRBV25-1 to TRBJ2-5; 7 nucleotides align to TRBD2. Losses at the gene ends were 4 bases for V and 5 bases for J; bases not matched to a gene: 7. This CDR3 comprises 14 residues. Germline V CDR1 and CDR2: MGHDK, SYGVNS. CDR3 nucleotide sequence: TGTGCCAGCAGTGTATGGGGGGAGGGGGAGACCCAGTACTTC. Translated: CASSVWGEGETQYF.

Only one count was recorded for this clone. For the CDR3, the DNA is TGCGCCAGCAGCCAAGCGATACAGCTAAACACTGAAGCTTTCTTT. It specifies CASSQAIQLNTEAFF. This chain links TRBV4-3 with TRBJ1-1; D not resolved. Looked up from germline, CDR1 is LGHNA and CDR2 is YSLEER. CDR3 length equals 15 residues. V was clipped by 1 base and J by 2 bases, with 11 bases between them.

The V gene is TRBV5-1, the J gene TRBJ2-3; 9 nucleotides agree with TRBD2. Looked up from germline, CDR1 is SGHRS and CDR2 is YFSETQ. J lost 5 bases, V lost 3 bases, and 7 bases had no gene match. The CDR3 covers 15 residues. The CDR3 DNA follows: TGCGCCAGCAGCTCAGCGGGGGGTTATATAGATACGCAGTATTTT. This codes for CASSSAGGYIDTQYF.

This rearrangement joins TRBV5-5 to TRBJ1-3; no firm D call. CDR1 SGHKS and CDR2 YYEKEE come from the germline V gene (reference sequence). V was trimmed by 4 bases and J by 0 bases, leaving 11 bases between them. The CDR3 has 15 amino acids. This CDR3 reads CASSPQVLSGNTIYF. The CDR3 region has the DNA TGTGCCAGCAGCCCGCAGGTCCTCTCTGGAAACACCATATATTTT. Full variable domain (remainder filled in from reference TRBV5-5 and TRBJ1-3): DAGVTQSPTHLIKTRGQQVTLRCSPISGHKSVSWYQQVLGQGPQFIFQYYEKEERGRGNFPDRFSARQFPNYSSELNVNALLLGDSALYLCASSPQVLSGNTIYFGEGSWLTVV.

The V call is TRBV19, the J call TRBJ2-2; TRBD2 aligns across 9 bases. The trim removed 5 bases at V and 7 bases at J, leaving 14 bases unmatched. This CDR3 comprises 17 residues. Germline-derived CDR1 and CDR2 are LNHDA and SQIVND (reference sequence). CDR3 DNA: TGTGCCAGTAGTCCCTCGCGAAGCGGGGGGCGAGGCGGGGAGCTGTTTTTT. This gives the protein CASSPSRSGGRGGELFF.

The chain couples TRBV5-1 to TRBJ1-3; D is perhaps TRBD1 (5 bases). Trimming shortened V by 3 bases and J by 2 bases, and 18 bases separated the two germline ends. CDR1 SGHRS and CDR2 YFSETQ come from the germline V gene. This CDR3 has 17 amino acids. The CDR3 nucleotides read TGCGCCAGCAGCTCTTATTTGCAAGGGGATGCTGGAAACACCATATATTTT. Translating it yields CASSSYLQGDAGNTIYF.

The CDR3 sequence: CAISGQSNQPQHF. CDR3 nucleotides: TGTGCCATCAGCGGACAGAGCAATCAGCCCCAGCATTTT. The chain joins TRBV10-3 to TRBJ1-5, with D tentatively TRBD1 (6 bases). Germline loops: CDR1 ENHRY, CDR2 SYGVKD. The CDR3 consists of 13 residues. V was pared by 6 bases and J by 1 base, with 7 bases between.

This clone was counted a few times. This chain uses TRBV4-2 with TRBJ2-3; D not certain. The CDR3 contains 13 residues. V was trimmed by 1 base and J by 6 bases, leaving 8 bases between them. The germline V gene has CDR1 LGHNA and CDR2 YNFKEQ. The CDR3 DNA sequence: TGTGCCAGCAGCCAAGTTTCCGGGGATACGCAGTATTTT. This codes for CASSQVSGDTQYF.

This chain links TRBV19 with TRBJ2-5, with a tentative D call TRBD2 (6 bases). Trimming took 6 bases from V and 0 from J, leaving 14 bases between them. Germline V CDR1 and CDR2: LNHDA, SQIVND (reference sequence). CDR3 length: 15 amino acids. The CDR3 spells CASSRRDGDQETQYF. The CDR3 DNA reads TGTGCCAGTAGCCGGAGGGACGGGGACCAAGAGACCCAGTACTTC.

This CDR3 reads CASNRGRNNQPQHF. The DNA of the CDR3 is TGTGCCTCCAACCGAGGGAGAAACAATCAGCCCCAGCATTTT. The chain joins TRBV19 to TRBJ1-5; unclear D gene. The V end was cut by 11 bases, the J end by 3 bases, with 17 bases between. The CDR3 is 14 amino acids. Germline CDR1 LNHDA, CDR2 SQIVND (reference sequence).

The gene calls are TRBV24-1 and TRBJ1-2; D perhaps matches TRBD1 (5 bases). This CDR3 spans 13 amino acids. The V end was cut by 5 bases, the J end by 6 bases, with 12 bases between. Germline CDR1 is KGHDR and CDR2 is SFDVKD. The CDR3 region has the DNA TGTGCCACCAGTGGGGGGGAGTGGGATGGCTACACCTTC. This encodes CATSGGEWDGYTF.

The chain joins TRBV30 to TRBJ1-2; 7 bases line up with TRBD1. Trimming cost V 6 bases and J 1 base; bases outside gene matches: 8. Germline CDR1 GTSNPN, CDR2 SVGIG (reference sequence). This CDR3 is built from 14 residues. The CDR3 sequence is CACSRDRINYGYTF. The CDR3 DNA reads as TGTGCCTGCTCCCGGGACAGAATTAACTATGGCTACACCTTC.

This clone has a single count. The CDR3: CATSDPRDRAGNQPQHF. CDR3 DNA: TGTGCCACCAGTGACCCCCGGGACAGGGCGGGCAATCAGCCCCAGCATTTT. The chain combines TRBV24-1 with TRBJ1-5; 9 positions agree with TRBD1. The CDR3 loop spans 17 amino acids. CDR1 is KGHDR, CDR2 SFDVKD, per germline. V was clipped by 4 bases and J by 2 bases; unmatched bases: 8.

A few counts support this clone. V is TRBV5-1 and J is TRBJ1-2; 12 bases agree with TRBD1. The germline V gene has CDR1 SGHRS and CDR2 YFSETQ. The ends lost 4 bases at V and 4 bases at J; junction bases unmatched: 2. The CDR3 totals 14 residues. This CDR3 is CASSPGQGAYGYTF. The CDR3 DNA reads TGCGCCAGCAGCCCGGGACAGGGGGCCTATGGCTACACCTTC.

The CDR3 sequence: CASSLATSPDTQYF. The CDR3 DNA reads as TGTGCCAGCAGCTTAGCTACTAGCCCAGATACGCAGTATTTT. The V gene is TRBV7-2, the J gene TRBJ2-3; D perhaps matches TRBD2 (6 bases). V gave up 0 bases and J gave up 4 bases, with 8 bases separating them. The CDR3 consists of 14 residues. Germline values: CDR1 SGHTA, CDR2 FQGNSA.